These 17 T cell receptor beta chains originate from one sample sequenced in a study of T cell changes during pregnancy in multiple sclerosis. Assay used: immunoSEQ multiplex PCR; TCRdb lists only in-frame clones, some missing. This sample yields roughly 88,000 clones, of which 92% are seen a single time; 1.5% belongs to the top ten. Sequenced here: peripheral blood, sampled in the first trimester of pregnancy. The receptors originated from a female donor with multiple sclerosis, enrolled in a pregnancy study.

This chain joins TRBV7-9 and TRBJ2-5; D is ambiguous. The CDR3 has 13 residues. The germline gives CDR1 SEHNR, CDR2 FQNEAQ (reference sequence). The V end was cut by 0 bases, the J end by 4 bases, with 6 bases between. CDR3 bases: TGTGCCAGCAGCTTAGCCCCGGGAGAGACCCAGTACTTC. It yields the protein CASSLAPGETQYF.

This clone is a singleton in its sample. V gene TRBV28 combines with J gene TRBJ2-3; 15 nucleotides match TRBD2. The CDR3 consists of 18 residues. Unmatched junction bases numbered 3, after V lost 2 bases and J lost 0 bases. Germline values: CDR1 MDHEN, CDR2 SYDVKM. In DNA form, the CDR3 reads TGTGCCAGCAGTTTAAGCGGACTAGCGGGAGGGAGCACAGATACGCAGTATTTT. This encodes CASSLSGLAGGSTDTQYF.

The chain joins TRBV27 to TRBJ1-4; TRBD1 aligns across 7 bases. The CDR3 has 14 residues. The germline CDR1 and CDR2 sequences are MNHEY and SMNVEV (reference sequence). V was pared by 3 bases and J by 8 bases, with 6 bases of the junction left unmatched. This CDR3 is CASSFRQGTEKLFF. CDR3 DNA: TGTGCCAGCAGTTTCCGACAGGGAACCGAAAAACTGTTTTTT.

V and J are TRBV12-5 and TRBJ1-1; tentative D call: TRBD1 (5 bases). This CDR3 comprises 12 residues. Germline CDR1 LGHNT, CDR2 FRNRAP. V lost 4 bases, J lost 5 bases, and 8 bases lay in between. CDR3 DNA: TGTGCTAGTGGTTGGGGGGGAACTGAAGCTTTCTTT. Its translation: CASGWGGTEAFF.

The gene calls are TRBV7-9 and TRBJ2-7; D is uncertain. The CDR3 is made up of 14 amino acids. Between the trimmed V and J ends, which lost 1 base and 4 bases, there was a span of 11 bases. Germline CDR1 SEHNR, CDR2 FQNEAQ (reference sequence). The CDR3: CASSLGGEWYEQYF. CDR3 DNA: TGTGCCAGCAGCTTAGGTGGAGAATGGTACGAGCAGTACTTC.

The chain couples TRBV30 to TRBJ1-5; maybe TRBD1 (6 bases). Trimming took off 0 bases at V and 6 bases at J, with 12 bases between the two ends. Germline CDR1 reads GTSNPN; CDR2 reads SVGIG (reference sequence). The CDR3 spans 14 residues. The chain's CDR3 is CAWSVQGLGQPQHF. The CDR3 nucleotides are TGTGCCTGGAGTGTGCAGGGGTTGGGTCAGCCCCAGCATTTT. Together with reference TRBV30 and TRBJ1-5, the CDR3 gives the full variable domain: SQTIHQWPATLVQPVGSPLSLECTVEGTSNPNLYWYRQAAGRGLQLLFYSVGIGQISSEVPQNLSASRPQDRQFILSSKKLLLSDSGFYLCAWSVQGLGQPQHFGDGTRLSIL.

The genes are TRBV6-5 and TRBJ2-7, with D perhaps TRBD2 (7 bases). Germline V gene data show CDR1 as MNHEY and CDR2 as SVGAGI. The V and J ends lost 4 bases and 5 bases respectively, with 12 bases between them. The CDR3 totals 13 residues. Here the CDR3 reads CASSWEGGDEQYF. Here the CDR3 DNA reads TGTGCCAGCAGTTGGGAGGGGGGCGACGAGCAGTACTTC.

The genes are TRBV30 and TRBJ1-1; 8 nucleotides line up with TRBD1. Germline CDR1 is GTSNPN and CDR2 is SVGIG (reference sequence). With 1 base clipped from V and 0 bases from J, the junction kept 7 bases outside the gene matches. This CDR3 is 16 amino acids long. The CDR3 bases are TGTGCCTGGAGTGGAAGGACAGGGTATGTGAACACTGAAGCTTTCTTT. Its protein product is CAWSGRTGYVNTEAFF.

This clone was picked up one time. This rearrangement joins TRBV6-1 to TRBJ1-1; weak D call: TRBD1 (5 bases). V was shortened by 2 bases and J by 0 bases, with 16 bases between the two germline ends. The germline CDR1 and CDR2 sequences are MNHNS and SASEGT. The CDR3 has 17 amino acids. The chain's CDR3 is CASSERSRGQMNTEAFF. CDR3 DNA sequence: TGTGCCAGCAGTGAACGTAGTAGGGGCCAGATGAACACTGAAGCTTTCTTT.

The V gene is TRBV11-1, the J gene TRBJ2-1, with TRBD2 identical over 11 bases. Per the germline V gene, CDR1 is SGHAT and CDR2 is FQDESV (reference sequence). The CDR3 loop spans 13 amino acids. J lost 9 bases, V lost 6 bases, and 4 bases had no gene match. The CDR3 sequence: CASRGLAGSEQFF. CDR3 bases: TGTGCCAGCAGAGGACTAGCGGGTAGTGAGCAGTTCTTC.

V is TRBV7-2 and J is TRBJ2-1, with D perhaps TRBD2 (6 bases). The ends were cut back, 5 bases at V and 6 bases at J, with 11 bases in the middle. This CDR3 has 13 residues. Germline CDR1 SGHTA, CDR2 FQGNSA. CDR3 in amino acids: CASSTRLGNEQFF. The DNA of the CDR3 is TGTGCCAGCAGCACTAGACTAGGCAATGAGCAGTTCTTC.

The rearrangement links TRBV11-1 to TRBJ2-7; TRBD1 agrees at 10 bases. Germline CDR1 SGHAT, CDR2 FQDESV (reference sequence). Germline trimming cut 3 bases from V and 4 bases from J; bases unmatched to any gene: 6. The CDR3 has 15 residues. The CDR3 here is CASSFVGTGVYEQYF. The CDR3 DNA follows: TGTGCCAGCAGCTTTGTTGGGACAGGGGTATACGAGCAGTACTTC.

The gene calls are TRBV7-3 and TRBJ2-1, with TRBD2 matching 10 bases. Germline-derived CDR1 and CDR2 are SGHTA and FQGTGA. The CDR3 has 15 amino acids. Trimming at V came to 1 base and at J to 5 bases, leaving 2 bases not matched to a gene. The CDR3 DNA follows: TGTGCCAGCAGCTTAAGGCTAGCGGGAGACAATGAGCAGTTCTTC. Residues: CASSLRLAGDNEQFF.

This clone has a single count. The gene calls are TRBV19 and TRBJ2-5; 10 bases are shared with TRBD2. Unmatched junction bases numbered 4, after V lost 5 bases and J lost 1 base. The CDR3 consists of 15 residues. The germline V gene has CDR1 LNHDA and CDR2 SQIVND (reference sequence). The CDR3 DNA follows: TGTGCCAGTAGTTTCGGACTAGCGGTCCAAGAGACCCAGTACTTC. It encodes CASSFGLAVQETQYF.

This clone occurred once. The CDR3 sequence: CASTGPGNTIYF. CDR3 DNA: TGCGCCAGCACGGGTCCTGGAAACACCATATATTTT. The rearrangement joins TRBV5-1 to TRBJ1-3; unclear D gene. This CDR3 is 12 amino acids long. Germline V gene lookup returns CDR1 SGHRS and CDR2 YFSETQ. With 6 bases removed from V and 2 bases from J, the gap between germline ends came to 6 bases.

The chain is built from TRBV19 and TRBJ2-7; 7 positions match TRBD1. The CDR3 has 15 amino acids. Germline-derived CDR1 and CDR2 are LNHDA and SQIVND (reference sequence). V shed 4 bases and J 5 bases; nucleotides not matched to a gene: 11. The CDR3 protein is CASSTRSTGSDEQYF. The CDR3 DNA follows: TGTGCCAGTAGTACCCGATCGACAGGGAGTGACGAGCAGTACTTC.

Details on this clone: The junction differs from germline at one of its ends, possibly a read error. The gene calls are TRBV2 and TRBJ2-2; D is uncertain. The CDR3 has 13 residues. Germline CDR1 is SNHLY and CDR2 is FYNNEI. CDR3 in amino acids: CASREASDGELFF. The CDR3 nucleotides read TGTGCCAGCAGAGAAGCGAGCGACGGGGAGCTGTTTTTT. The full variable domain, its missing parts supplied by reference TRBV2 and TRBJ2-2, is EPEVTQTPSHQVTQMGQEVILRCVPISNHLYFYWYRQILGQKVEFLVSFYNNEISEKSEIFDDQFSVERPDGSNFTLKIRSTKLEDSAMYFCASREASDGELFFGEGSRLTVL.